Given below is one TCR beta chain in context. The CDR3 is made up of 17 amino acids. Per the germline V gene, CDR1 is MGHRA and CDR2 is YSYEKL. V lost 3 bases, J lost 4 bases, and 8 bases stayed unmatched. Sequenced by immunoSEQ multiplex PCR; TCRdb stores in-frame clones only, minus some. This sample yields 60,000 to 100,000 clones, of which about 88% are seen a single time; 5.5% to 7.5% belongs to the top ten. This sample is part of a study of control samples from healthy donors and cancer patients. The TCR was taken from a middle-aged man in good health. The chain has TRBV4-1 and TRBJ2-1; 11 bases fit TRBD1. The sample was blood. This chain's CDR3 is CASSQGAGTGGYNEQFF. CDR3 DNA sequence: TGCGCCAGCAGCCAGGGGGCCGGGACAGGGGGTTACAATGAGCAGTTCTTC.